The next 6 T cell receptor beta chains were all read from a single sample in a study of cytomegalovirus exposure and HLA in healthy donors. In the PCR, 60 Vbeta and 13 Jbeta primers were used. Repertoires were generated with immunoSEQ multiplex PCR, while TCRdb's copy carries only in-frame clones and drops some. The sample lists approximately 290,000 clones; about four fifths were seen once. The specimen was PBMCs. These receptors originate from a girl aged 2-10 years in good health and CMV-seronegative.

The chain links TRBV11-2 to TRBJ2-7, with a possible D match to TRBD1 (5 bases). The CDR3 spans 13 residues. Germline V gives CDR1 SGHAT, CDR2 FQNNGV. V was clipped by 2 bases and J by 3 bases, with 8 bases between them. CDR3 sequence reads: CASSLTGNYEQYF. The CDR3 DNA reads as TGTGCCAGCAGCTTAACAGGAAACTACGAGCAGTACTTC.

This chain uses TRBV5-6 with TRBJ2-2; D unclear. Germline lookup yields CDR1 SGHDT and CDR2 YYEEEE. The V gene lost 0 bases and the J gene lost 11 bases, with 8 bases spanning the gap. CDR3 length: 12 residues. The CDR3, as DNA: TGTGCCAGCAGCTTGGGGCGGCCAGAGCTGTTTTTT. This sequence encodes CASSLGRPELFF.

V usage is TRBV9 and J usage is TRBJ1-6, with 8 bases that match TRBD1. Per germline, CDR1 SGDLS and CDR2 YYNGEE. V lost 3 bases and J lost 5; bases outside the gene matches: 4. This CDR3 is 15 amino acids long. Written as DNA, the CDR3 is TGTGCCAGCAGCGCACGGACAGGGAATAATTCACCCCTCCACTTT. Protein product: CASSARTGNNSPLHF.

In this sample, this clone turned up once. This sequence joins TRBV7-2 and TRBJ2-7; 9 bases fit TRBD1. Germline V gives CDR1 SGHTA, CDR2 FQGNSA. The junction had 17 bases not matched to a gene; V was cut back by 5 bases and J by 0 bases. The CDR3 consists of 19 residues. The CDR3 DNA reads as TGTGCCAGCAGCCGCCGGGACAGGGCTTCCCTTCCCGACTCCTACGAGCAGTACTTC. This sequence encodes CASSRRDRASLPDSYEQYF. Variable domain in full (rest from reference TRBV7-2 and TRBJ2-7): GAGVSQSPSNKVTEKGKDVELRCDPISGHTALYWYRQSLGQGLEFLIYFQGNSAPDKSGLPSDRFSAERTGGSVSTLTIQRTQQEDSAVYLCASSRRDRASLPDSYEQYFGPGTRLTVT.

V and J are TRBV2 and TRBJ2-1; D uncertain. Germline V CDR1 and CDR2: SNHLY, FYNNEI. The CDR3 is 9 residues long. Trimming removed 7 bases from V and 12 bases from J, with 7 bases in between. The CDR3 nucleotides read TGTGCCAGCAATGACGGGCAGTTCTTC. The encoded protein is CASNDGQFF.

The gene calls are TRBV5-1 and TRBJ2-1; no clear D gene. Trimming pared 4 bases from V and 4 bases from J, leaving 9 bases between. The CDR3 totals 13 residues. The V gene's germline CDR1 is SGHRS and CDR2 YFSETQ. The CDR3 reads CASSLRLYNEQFF. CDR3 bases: TGCGCCAGCAGCCTGCGACTTTACAATGAGCAGTTCTTC.